This paragraph reports one T cell receptor (beta chain). What it recognizes is unknown. Measured with immunoSEQ multiplex PCR; TCRdb has only the in-frame clones, and not every one. The table lists about 70,000 clones, around 70% of them singletons, with less than 6.5% in the top ten. V was shortened by 1 base and J by 4 bases, with 14 bases between the two germline ends. This CDR3 is 15 amino acids long. Germline V gene data show CDR1 as SGHTA and CDR2 as FQGTGA. This sample is part of a study of vaccination effects on CD4 cells after COVID-19. Study-wide background: Convalescent patients (n = two) were sampled 16 days and one week prevaccination.

Expansion with viral peptide pools was applied to antigen-specific CD4+ T cells by the ViraFEST assay prior to sequencing. Scientists isolated CD4+ T cells after an approximately 9-day culture period ended. The person acquired a PCR-confirmed SARS-CoV-2 infection between March and December 2020. It was with roughly 11 IU/ml IL-2 and about 10 ug/ml peptides that a few million PBMC per well were cultured. The specimen comprised CD4+ T cells from PBMCs cultured with HIV peptides, sampled before COVID-19 vaccination. Subset denoted: HIV-1 Nef peptide pool negative control/reference culture. The clonotype comes from a human donor who had a prior SARS-CoV-2 infection. The chain joins TRBV7-3 to TRBJ2-7; possible D gene TRBD2, 5 bases. This CDR3 reads CASSLKSPPGYEQYF. The CDR3 DNA reads TGTGCCAGCAGCTTAAAGTCCCCCCCGGGGTACGAGCAGTACTTC.